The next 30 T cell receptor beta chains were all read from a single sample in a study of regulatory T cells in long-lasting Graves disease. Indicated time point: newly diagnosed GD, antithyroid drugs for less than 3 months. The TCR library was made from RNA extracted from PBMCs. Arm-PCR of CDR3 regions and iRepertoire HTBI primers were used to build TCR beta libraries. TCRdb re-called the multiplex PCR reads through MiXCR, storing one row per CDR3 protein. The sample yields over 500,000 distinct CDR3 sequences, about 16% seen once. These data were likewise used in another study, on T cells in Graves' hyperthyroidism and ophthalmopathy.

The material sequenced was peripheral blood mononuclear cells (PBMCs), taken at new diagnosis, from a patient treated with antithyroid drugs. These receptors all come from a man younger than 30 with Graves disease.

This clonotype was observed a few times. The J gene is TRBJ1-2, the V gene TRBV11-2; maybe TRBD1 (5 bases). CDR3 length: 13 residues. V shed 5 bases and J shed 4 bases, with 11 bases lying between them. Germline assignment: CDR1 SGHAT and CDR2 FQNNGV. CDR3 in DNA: TGTGCCAGCAGCCTGACAGACACCTATGGCTACACCTTC. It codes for CASSLTDTYGYTF.

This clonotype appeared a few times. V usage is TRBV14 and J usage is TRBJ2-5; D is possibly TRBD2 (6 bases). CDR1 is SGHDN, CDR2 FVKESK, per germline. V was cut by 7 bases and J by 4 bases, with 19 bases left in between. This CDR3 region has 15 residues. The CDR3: CASNPSGLPRETQYF. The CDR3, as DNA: TGTGCCAGCAACCCAAGCGGGCTACCCCGAGAGACCCAGTACTTC.

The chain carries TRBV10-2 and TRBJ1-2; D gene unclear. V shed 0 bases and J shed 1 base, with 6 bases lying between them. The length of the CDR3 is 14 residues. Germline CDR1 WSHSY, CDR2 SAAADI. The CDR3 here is CASSESTVNYGYTF. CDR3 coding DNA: TGCGCCAGCAGTGAGTCTACGGTTAACTATGGCTACACCTTC.

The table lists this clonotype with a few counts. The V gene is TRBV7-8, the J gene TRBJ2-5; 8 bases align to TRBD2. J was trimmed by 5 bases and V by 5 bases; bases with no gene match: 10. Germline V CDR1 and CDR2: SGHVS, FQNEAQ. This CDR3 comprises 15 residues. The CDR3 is CASSLGGAGPETQYF. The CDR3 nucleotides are TGTGCCAGCAGCCTCGGGGGGGCAGGCCCTGAGACCCAGTACTTC.

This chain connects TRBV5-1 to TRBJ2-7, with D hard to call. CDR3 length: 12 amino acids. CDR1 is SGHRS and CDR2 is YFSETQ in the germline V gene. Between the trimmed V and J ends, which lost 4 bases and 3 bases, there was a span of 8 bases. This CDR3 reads CASSRSRYEQYF. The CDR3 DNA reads TGCGCCAGCAGCAGGAGCCGCTACGAGCAGTACTTC. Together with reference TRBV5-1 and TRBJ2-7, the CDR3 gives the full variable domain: KAGVTQTPRYLIKTRGQQVTLSCSPISGHRSVSWYQQTPGQGLQFLFEYFSETQRNKGNFPGRFSGRQFSNSRSEMNVSTLELGDSALYLCASSRSRYEQYFGPGTRLTVT.

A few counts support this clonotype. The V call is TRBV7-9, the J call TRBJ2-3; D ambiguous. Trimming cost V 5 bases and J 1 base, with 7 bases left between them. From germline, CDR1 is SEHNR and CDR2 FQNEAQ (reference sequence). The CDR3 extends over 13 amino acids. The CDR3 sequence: CASSARGTDTQYF. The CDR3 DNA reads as TGTGCCAGCAGCGCTCGCGGCACAGATACGCAGTATTTT. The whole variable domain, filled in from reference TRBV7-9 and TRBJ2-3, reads DTGVSQNPRHKITKRGQNVTFRCDPISEHNRLYWYRQTLGQGPEFLTYFQNEAQLEKSRLLSDRFSAERPKGSFSTLEIQRTEQGDSAMYLCASSARGTDTQYFGPGTRLTVL.

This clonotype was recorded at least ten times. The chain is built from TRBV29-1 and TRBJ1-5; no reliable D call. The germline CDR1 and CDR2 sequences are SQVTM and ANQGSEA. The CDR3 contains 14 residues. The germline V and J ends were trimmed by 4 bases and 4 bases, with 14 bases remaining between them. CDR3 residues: CSVGTPGDNQPQHF. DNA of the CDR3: TGCAGCGTTGGGACTCCCGGAGATAATCAGCCCCAGCATTTT.

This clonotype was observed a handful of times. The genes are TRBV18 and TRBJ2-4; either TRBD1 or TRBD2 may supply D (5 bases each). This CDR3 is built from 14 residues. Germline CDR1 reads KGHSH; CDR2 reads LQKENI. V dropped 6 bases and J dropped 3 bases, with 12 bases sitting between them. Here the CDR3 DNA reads TGTGCCAGCTCGCCTATGGGGGTCAAAAACATTCAGTACTTC. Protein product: CASSPMGVKNIQYF.

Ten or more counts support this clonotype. This CDR3 is CSAAGTANQPQHF. The CDR3 DNA reads as TGCAGTGCCGCCGGGACAGCGAATCAGCCCCAGCATTTT. J is TRBJ1-5 and V is TRBV20-1, with 7 bases aligning to TRBD1. With V trimmed by 6 bases and J by 4 bases, 6 bases remained unmatched. This CDR3 region has 13 residues. Germline V gene sequence: CDR1 DFQATT, CDR2 SNEGSKA (reference sequence).

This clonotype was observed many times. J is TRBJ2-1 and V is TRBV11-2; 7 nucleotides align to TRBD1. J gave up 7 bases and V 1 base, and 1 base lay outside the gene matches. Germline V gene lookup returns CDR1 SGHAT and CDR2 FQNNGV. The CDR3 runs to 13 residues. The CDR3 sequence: CASSLAQGNEQFF. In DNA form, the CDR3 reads TGTGCCAGCAGCTTAGCACAGGGGAATGAGCAGTTCTTC.

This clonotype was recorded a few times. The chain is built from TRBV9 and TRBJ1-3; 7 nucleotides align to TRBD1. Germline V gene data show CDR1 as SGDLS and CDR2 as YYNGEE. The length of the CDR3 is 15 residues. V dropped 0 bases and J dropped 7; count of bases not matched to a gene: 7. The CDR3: CASSVGQGGRNTIYF. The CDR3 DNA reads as TGTGCCAGCAGCGTAGGACAGGGAGGTCGGAACACCATATATTTT.

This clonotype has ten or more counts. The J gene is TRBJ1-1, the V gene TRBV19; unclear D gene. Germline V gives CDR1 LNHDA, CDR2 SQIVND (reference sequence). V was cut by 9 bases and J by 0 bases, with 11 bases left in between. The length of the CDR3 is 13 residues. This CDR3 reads CASSQTVNTEAFF. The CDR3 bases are TGTGCCAGCAGCCAAACGGTGAACACTGAAGCTTTCTTT.

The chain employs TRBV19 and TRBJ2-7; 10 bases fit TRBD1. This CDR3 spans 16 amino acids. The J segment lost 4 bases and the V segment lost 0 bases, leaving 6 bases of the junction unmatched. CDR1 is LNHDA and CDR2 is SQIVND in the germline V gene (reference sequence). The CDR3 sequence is CASSIETGGFVYEQYF. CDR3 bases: TGTGCCAGTAGTATAGAGACAGGGGGCTTCGTGTACGAGCAGTACTTC.

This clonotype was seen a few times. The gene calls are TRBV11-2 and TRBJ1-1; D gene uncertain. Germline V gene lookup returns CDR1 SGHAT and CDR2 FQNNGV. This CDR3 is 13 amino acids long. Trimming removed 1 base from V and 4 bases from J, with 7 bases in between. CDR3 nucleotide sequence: TGTGCCAGCAGCTTAGGATCGTTCACTGAAGCTTTCTTT. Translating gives CASSLGSFTEAFF.

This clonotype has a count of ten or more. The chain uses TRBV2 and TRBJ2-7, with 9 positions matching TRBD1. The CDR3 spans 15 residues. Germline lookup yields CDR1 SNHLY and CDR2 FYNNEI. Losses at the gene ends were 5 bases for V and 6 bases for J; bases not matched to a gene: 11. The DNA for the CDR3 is TGTGCCAGCAGTACTCTGGGGACAGGGCTCTCCGAGCAGTACTTC. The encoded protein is CASSTLGTGLSEQYF.

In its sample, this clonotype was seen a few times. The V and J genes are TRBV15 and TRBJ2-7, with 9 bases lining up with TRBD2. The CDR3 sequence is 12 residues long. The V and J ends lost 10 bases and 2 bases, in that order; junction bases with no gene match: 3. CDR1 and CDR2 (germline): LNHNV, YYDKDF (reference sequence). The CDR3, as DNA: TGTGCCAGCGGGGGGGACCCCTACGAGCAGTACTTC. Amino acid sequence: CASGGDPYEQYF.

The CDR3 region has the DNA TGCAGTGCTAGAGATCCTACGAGGTGGGGACTCAACTATGGCTACACCTTC. It specifies CSARDPTRWGLNYGYTF. V gene TRBV20-1 combines with J gene TRBJ1-2; perhaps TRBD1 as D (5 bases). Germline V gives CDR1 DFQATT, CDR2 SNEGSKA (reference sequence). This CDR3 region has 17 residues. The germline V and J ends were trimmed by 0 bases and 2 bases, with 19 bases remaining between them.

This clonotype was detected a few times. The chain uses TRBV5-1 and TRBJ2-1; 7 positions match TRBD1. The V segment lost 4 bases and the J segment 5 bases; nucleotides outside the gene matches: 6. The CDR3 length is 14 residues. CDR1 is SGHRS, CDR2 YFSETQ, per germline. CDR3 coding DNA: TGCGCCAGCAGCCGGACAGGAGTCGACAATGAGCAGTTCTTC. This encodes CASSRTGVDNEQFF.

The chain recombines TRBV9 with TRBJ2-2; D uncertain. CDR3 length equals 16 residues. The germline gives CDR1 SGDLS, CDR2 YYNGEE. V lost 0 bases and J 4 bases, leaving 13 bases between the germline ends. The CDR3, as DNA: TGTGCCAGCAGCGTAGAAGGTGGTTGGGGCACCGGGGAGCTGTTTTTT. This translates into CASSVEGGWGTGELFF.

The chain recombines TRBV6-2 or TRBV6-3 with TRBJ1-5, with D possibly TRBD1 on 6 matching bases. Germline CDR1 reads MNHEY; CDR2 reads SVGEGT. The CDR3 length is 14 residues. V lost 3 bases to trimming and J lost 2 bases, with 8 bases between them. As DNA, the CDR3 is TGTGCCAGCAGTTATTACAGGGGCAATCAGCCCCAGCATTTT. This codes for CASSYYRGNQPQHF.

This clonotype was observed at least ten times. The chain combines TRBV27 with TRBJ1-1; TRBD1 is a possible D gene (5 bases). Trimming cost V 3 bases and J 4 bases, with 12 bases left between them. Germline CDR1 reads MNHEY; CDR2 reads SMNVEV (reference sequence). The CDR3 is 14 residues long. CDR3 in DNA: TGTGCCAGCAGTTTGTACAGGAGGGGCACTGAAGCTTTCTTT. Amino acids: CASSLYRRGTEAFF.

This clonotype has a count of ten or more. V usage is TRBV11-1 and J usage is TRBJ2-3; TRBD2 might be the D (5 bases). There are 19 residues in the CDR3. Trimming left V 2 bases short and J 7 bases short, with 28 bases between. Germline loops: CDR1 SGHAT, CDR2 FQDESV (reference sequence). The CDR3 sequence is CASSLRERTRGYPPNTQYF. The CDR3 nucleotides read TGTGCCAGCAGCTTAAGGGAGAGAACCCGGGGTTACCCACCAAATACGCAGTATTTT.

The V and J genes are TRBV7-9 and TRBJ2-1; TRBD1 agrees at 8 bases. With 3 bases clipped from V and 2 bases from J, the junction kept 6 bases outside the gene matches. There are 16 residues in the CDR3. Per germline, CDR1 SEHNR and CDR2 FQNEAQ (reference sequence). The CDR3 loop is CASSFKQGEAYNEQFF. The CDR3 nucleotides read TGTGCCAGCAGCTTCAAACAGGGGGAGGCCTACAATGAGCAGTTCTTC. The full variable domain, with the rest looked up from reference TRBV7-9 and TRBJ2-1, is DTGVSQNPRHKITKRGQNVTFRCDPISEHNRLYWYRQTLGQGPEFLTYFQNEAQLEKSRLLSDRFSAERPKGSFSTLEIQRTEQGDSAMYLCASSFKQGEAYNEQFFGPGTRLTVL.

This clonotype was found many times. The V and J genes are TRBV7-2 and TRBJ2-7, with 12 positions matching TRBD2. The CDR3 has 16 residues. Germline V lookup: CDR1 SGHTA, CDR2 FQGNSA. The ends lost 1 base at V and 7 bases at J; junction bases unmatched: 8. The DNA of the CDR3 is TGTGCCAGCAGCTTAGTGGCTAGCGGGAGGGCCCGAGAGCAGTACTTC. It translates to CASSLVASGRAREQYF.

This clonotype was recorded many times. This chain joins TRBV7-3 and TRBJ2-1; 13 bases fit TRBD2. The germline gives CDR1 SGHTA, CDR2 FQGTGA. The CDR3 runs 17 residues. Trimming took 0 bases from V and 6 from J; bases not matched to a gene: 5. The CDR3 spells CASSLTVGTSGTNEQFF. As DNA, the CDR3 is TGTGCCAGCAGCTTAACCGTCGGGACTAGCGGGACCAATGAGCAGTTCTTC. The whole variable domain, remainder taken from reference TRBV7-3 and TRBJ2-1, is GAGVSQTPSNKVTEKGKYVELRCDPISGHTALYWYRQSLGQGPEFLIYFQGTGAADDSGLPNDRFFAVRPEGSVSTLKIQRTERGDSAVYLCASSLTVGTSGTNEQFFGPGTRLTVL.

The CDR3 nucleotides read TGTGCCAGCAGCCAAGCTCCTAGCGGGAGGGCCGAGTTCTTC. This codes for CASSQAPSGRAEFF. V gene TRBV14 combines with J gene TRBJ2-1, with 12 bases that match TRBD2. CDR1 SGHDN and CDR2 FVKESK come from the germline V gene. The CDR3 runs to 14 residues. The V segment lost 1 base and the J segment 14 bases; nucleotides outside the gene matches: 6. Full variable domain (remainder filled in from reference TRBV14 and TRBJ2-1): EAGVTQFPSHSVIEKGQTVTLRCDPISGHDNLYWYRRVMGKEIKFLLHFVKESKQDESGMPNNRFLAERTGGTYSTLKVQPAELEDSGVYFCASSQAPSGRAEFFGPGTRLTVL.

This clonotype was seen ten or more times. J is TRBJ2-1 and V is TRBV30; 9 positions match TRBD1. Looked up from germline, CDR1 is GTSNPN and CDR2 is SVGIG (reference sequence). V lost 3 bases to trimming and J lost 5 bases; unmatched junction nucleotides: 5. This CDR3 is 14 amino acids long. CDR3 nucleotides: TGTGCCTGGAGGGGACAGGGATGGGACAATGAGCAGTTCTTC. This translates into CAWRGQGWDNEQFF. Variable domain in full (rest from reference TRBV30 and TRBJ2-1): SQTIHQWPATLVQPVGSPLSLECTVEGTSNPNLYWYRQAAGRGLQLLFYSVGIGQISSEVPQNLSASRPQDRQFILSSKKLLLSDSGFYLCAWRGQGWDNEQFFGPGTRLTVL.

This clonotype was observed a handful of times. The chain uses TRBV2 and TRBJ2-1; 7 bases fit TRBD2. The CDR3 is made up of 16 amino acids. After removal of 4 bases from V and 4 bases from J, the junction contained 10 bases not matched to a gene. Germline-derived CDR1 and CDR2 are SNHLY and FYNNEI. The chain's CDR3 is CASSARLATTYNEQFF. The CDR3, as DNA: TGTGCCAGCAGTGCCCGACTAGCAACAACATACAATGAGCAGTTCTTC.

CDR3 DNA: TGTGCCAGCAGCTTAATGGCAGGGACAAACGAGCAGTACTTC. Its protein is CASSLMAGTNEQYF. The chain employs TRBV7-8 and TRBJ2-7; D possibly corresponds to TRBD1 (6 bases). The ends were cut back, 2 bases at V and 5 bases at J, with 13 bases in the middle. CDR1 is SGHVS and CDR2 is FQNEAQ in the germline V gene. CDR3 size: 14 residues.

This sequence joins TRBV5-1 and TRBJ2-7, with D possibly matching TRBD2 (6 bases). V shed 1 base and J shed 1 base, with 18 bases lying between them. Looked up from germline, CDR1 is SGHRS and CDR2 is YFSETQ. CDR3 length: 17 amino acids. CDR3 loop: CASSLKGSGDGSYEQYF. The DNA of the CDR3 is TGCGCCAGCAGCTTGAAAGGGTCGGGAGATGGATCCTACGAGCAGTACTTC. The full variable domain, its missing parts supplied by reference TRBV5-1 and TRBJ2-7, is KAGVTQTPRYLIKTRGQQVTLSCSPISGHRSVSWYQQTPGQGLQFLFEYFSETQRNKGNFPGRFSGRQFSNSRSEMNVSTLELGDSALYLCASSLKGSGDGSYEQYFGPGTRLTVT.